This record concerns one T cell receptor beta chain sequence. The antigen is unknown. The data belong to a study of Tregs in tolerant kidney transplant recipients. Study-wide results and limits: Validation in larger populations is needed because few patients were studied. Tregs expanded with activated donor B cells seemed most donor-specific.

The protocol was immunoSEQ multiplex PCR, while the TCRdb copy is restricted to in-frame clones and leaves out a portion. Of over 70,000 clones listed, 91% were seen once; the top ten hold around 1.5%. Related graft donors supplied nonmyeloablative bone marrow transplants, and mixed chimerism was transient. CD4+CD25+CD127- Tregs, CD4+CD25- non-Tregs, CD4 and CD8 cells were sorted. The sequences come from CD4+ T cells from blood (PBMCs), collected 24 months after the transplant. The sequence was obtained from a human patient who received a combined kidney and bone marrow transplant. Among the T cells, some may be from the graft donor.

The CDR3 nucleotides are TGTGCCACCTCTCAACAGGGCGACAATCAGCCCCAGCATTTT. Translation gives CATSQQGDNQPQHF. The V call is TRBV6-1, the J call TRBJ1-5, with TRBD1 as a possible D gene (6 bases). The CDR3 sequence is 14 residues long. The V gene lost 10 bases and the J gene lost 3 bases, with 16 bases spanning the gap. CDR1 and CDR2 from the germline V gene are MNHNS and SASEGT.